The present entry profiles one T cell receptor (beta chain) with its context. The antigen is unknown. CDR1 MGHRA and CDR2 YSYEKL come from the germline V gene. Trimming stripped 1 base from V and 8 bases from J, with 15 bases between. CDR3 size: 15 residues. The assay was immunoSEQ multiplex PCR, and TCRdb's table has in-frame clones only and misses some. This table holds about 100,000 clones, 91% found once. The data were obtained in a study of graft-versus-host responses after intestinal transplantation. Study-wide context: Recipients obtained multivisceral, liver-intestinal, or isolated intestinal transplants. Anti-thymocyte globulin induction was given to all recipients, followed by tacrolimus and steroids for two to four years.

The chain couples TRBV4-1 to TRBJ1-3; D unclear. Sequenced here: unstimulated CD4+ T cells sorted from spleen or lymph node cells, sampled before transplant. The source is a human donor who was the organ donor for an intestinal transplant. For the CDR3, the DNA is TGCGCCAGCAGCCAAGTCCCGGGAGGGATTCACACCATATATTTT. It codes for CASSQVPGGIHTIYF.